A single sample is the source of the 19 T cell receptor beta chains below, sequenced in a study of shared clonotypes between healthy human individuals. Clones were sequenced by immunoSEQ multiplex PCR, and TCRdb holds only the in-frame ones, with some missing. The sample has about 2.3 million clones, under 95% seen once. The source material was naive CD4+ T cells from PBMCs. Subset specified: CD45RA+ positively selected. These receptors all stem from a man aged 18 to 30 in good health. Some clones in this sample may be carry-over from other donors' samples.

The chain couples TRBV6-6 to TRBJ2-3, with D unresolved. Trimming took off 3 bases at V and 2 bases at J, with 12 bases between the two ends. Germline V gene lookup returns CDR1 MNHNY and CDR2 SVGAGI (reference sequence). CDR3 length equals 15 residues. The CDR3 is CASSYPIGTTDTQYF. Here the CDR3 DNA reads TGTGCCAGCAGTTATCCGATTGGTACCACAGATACGCAGTATTTT.

The chain joins TRBV7-9 to TRBJ2-1; TRBD1 aligns across 9 bases. The CDR3 consists of 16 residues. Looked up from germline, CDR1 is SEHNR and CDR2 is FQNEAQ (reference sequence). V gave up 5 bases and J gave up 3 bases; unmatched junction bases: 8. The CDR3 DNA follows: TGTGCCAGCAGCCGGAAAGGGACAGGGCACTACAATGAGCAGTTCTTC. This translates into CASSRKGTGHYNEQFF.

The V and J genes are TRBV21-1 and TRBJ1-5; the table's D gene call, TRBD1, was not cross checked with the DNA. TRBV21-1 is a recognized pseudogene. The CDR3 runs to 19 residues. The CDR3 sequence is CASSSLIRDRGSSNQPQHF. The CDR3 region has the DNA TGTGCCAGCAGCAGCCTAATCCGGGACAGGGGTTCAAGCAATCAGCCCCAGCATTTT.

The rearrangement uses TRBV5-4 and TRBJ1-3; D may be TRBD1 (5 bases). This CDR3 spans 14 amino acids. V lost 3 bases and J lost 0, with 7 bases in between. CDR1 and CDR2 (germline): SGHNT, YYREEE (reference sequence). This CDR3 reads CASSSGTSGNTIYF. Here the CDR3 DNA reads TGTGCCAGCAGCTCCGGGACCTCTGGAAACACCATATATTTT.

The chain has TRBV2 and TRBJ2-7, with no clear D. This CDR3 spans 14 amino acids. Per the germline V gene, CDR1 is SNHLY and CDR2 is FYNNEI. V was shortened by 4 bases and J by 3 bases, with 13 bases between the two germline ends. Here the CDR3 reads CASSGSADGYEQYF. DNA for the CDR3: TGTGCCAGCAGTGGGTCGGCGGATGGCTACGAGCAGTACTTC.

The chain couples TRBV28 to TRBJ2-5; 9 positions agree with TRBD1. The DNA end favors TRBJ2-7, so the J call may be wrong. From germline, CDR1 is MDHEN and CDR2 SYDVKM. The length of the CDR3 is 14 residues. The CDR3 sequence: CASSSGQGPHEQYF. The CDR3, as DNA: TGTGCCAGCAGTTCGGGACAGGGCCCCCACGAGCAGTACTTC.

The CDR3 region is CASSLNRPNTGELFF. CDR3 sequence (DNA): TGTGCCAGCAGCTTGAATAGACCGAACACCGGGGAGCTGTTTTTT. The chain recombines TRBV7-2 with TRBJ2-2; D gene unclear. The CDR3 runs 15 residues. The V gene lost 3 bases and the J gene lost 0 bases, with 8 bases spanning the gap. Per the germline V gene, CDR1 is SGHTA and CDR2 is FQGNSA.

The genes are TRBV4-3 and TRBJ2-7; no firm D call. The CDR3 totals 11 residues. In germline, CDR1 is LGHNA, CDR2 YSLEER. V lost 0 bases, J lost 6 bases, and 3 bases lay in between. The CDR3 is CASSQDSEQYF. The DNA of the CDR3 is TGCGCCAGCAGCCAAGATTCCGAGCAGTACTTC.

This clone has only a few counts. Other nucleotide sequences from this sample produce the same CDR3. The V and J genes are TRBV5-1 and TRBJ1-1; D is unresolved. Trimming cost V 3 bases and J 0 bases, with 9 bases left between them. Per germline, CDR1 SGHRS and CDR2 YFSETQ. CDR3 size: 14 residues. The DNA of the CDR3 is TGCGCCAGCAGCTCCGGGGAAATGAACACTGAAGCTTTCTTT. Its translation: CASSSGEMNTEAFF.

The rearrangement links TRBV7-9 to TRBJ2-7, with D perhaps TRBD1 or TRBD2 (5 bases each). Germline-derived CDR1 and CDR2 are SEHNR and FQNEAQ (reference sequence). V lost 4 bases and J 0 bases, leaving 13 bases between the germline ends. The length of the CDR3 is 15 residues. As DNA, the CDR3 is TGTGCCAGCAGCTCGGTCCGGGACGTCTCCTACGAGCAGTACTTC. Translated, it gives CASSSVRDVSYEQYF.

This chain links TRBV19 with TRBJ2-7; the D is unclear. This CDR3 spans 15 amino acids. The germline V gene encodes CDR1 LNHDA and CDR2 SQIVND (reference sequence). Trimming took off 4 bases at V and 0 bases at J, with 13 bases between the two ends. This CDR3 reads CASSKRAERSYEQYF. The CDR3 nucleotides read TGTGCCAGTAGTAAACGGGCAGAACGCTCCTACGAGCAGTACTTC.

This clone has only one observation. The J gene is TRBJ2-5, the V gene TRBV4-1; a weak D match, TRBD1 (6 bases). V lost 0 bases and J lost 5, with 13 bases in between. Germline V gene lookup returns CDR1 MGHRA and CDR2 YSYEKL. The CDR3 sequence is 15 residues long. CDR3: CASSQDGQGKETQYF. In DNA, the CDR3 is TGCGCCAGCAGCCAAGACGGGCAGGGGAAGGAGACCCAGTACTTC.

The V gene is TRBV9, the J gene TRBJ2-1; 7 bases match TRBD1. The CDR3 sequence is 14 residues long. J lost 8 bases, V lost 4 bases, and 9 bases had no gene match. CDR1 SGDLS and CDR2 YYNGEE come from the germline V gene. In DNA form, the CDR3 reads TGTGCCAGCAGCTCAAGACAGGGTGCTGATGAGCAGTTCTTC. It yields the protein CASSSRQGADEQFF.

The chain uses TRBV19 and TRBJ2-5, with D perhaps TRBD1 (6 bases). The ends were cut back, 5 bases at V and 5 bases at J, with 12 bases in the middle. Germline V lookup: CDR1 LNHDA, CDR2 SQIVND (reference sequence). The CDR3 is 13 amino acids. DNA of the CDR3: TGTGCCAGTAGTGGGGGACAAGGGGAGACCCAGTACTTC. Translated: CASSGGQGETQYF.

The V and J genes are TRBV18 and TRBJ1-4; D possibly corresponds to TRBD1 (6 bases). The CDR3 consists of 15 residues. V was pared by 0 bases and J by 6 bases, with 11 bases between. The V gene's germline CDR1 is KGHSH and CDR2 LQKENI. The CDR3 is CASSPPGAWDEKLFF. CDR3 coding DNA: TGTGCCAGCTCACCACCGGGGGCGTGGGATGAAAAACTGTTTTTT. The full variable domain, with the rest looked up from reference TRBV18 and TRBJ1-4, is NAGVMQNPRHLVRRRGQEARLRCSPMKGHSHVYWYRQLPEEGLKFMVYLQKENIIDESGMPKERFSAEFPKEGPSILRIQQVVRGDSAAYFCASSPPGAWDEKLFFGSGTQLSVL.

In this sample, this clone turned up once. V and J are TRBV15 and TRBJ1-2, with TRBD1 matching 9 bases. V trimming: 0 bases; J trimming: 7 bases; junction bases outside the gene matches: 3. Germline-derived CDR1 and CDR2 are LNHNV and YYDKDF (reference sequence). CDR3 length: 14 residues. CDR3 sequence reads: CATSRDQDRGGYTF. For the CDR3, the DNA is TGTGCCACCAGCAGAGATCAGGACAGGGGTGGCTACACCTTC. The variable domain in full, with the rest retrieved from reference TRBV15 and TRBJ1-2, is DAMVIQNPRYQVTQFGKPVTLSCSQTLNHNVMYWYQQKSSQAPKLLFHYYDKDFNNEADTPDNFQSRRPNTSFCFLDIRSPGLGDTAMYLCATSRDQDRGGYTFGSGTRLTVV.

The chain links TRBV11-2 to TRBJ1-4; D not resolved. Trimming took 0 bases from V and 7 from J, leaving 9 bases between them. CDR1 SGHAT and CDR2 FQNNGV come from the germline V gene. The CDR3 is 14 residues long. The DNA for the CDR3 is TGTGCCAGCAGCTTAGATGGAAGTTCTGAAAAACTGTTTTTT. It specifies CASSLDGSSEKLFF.

This clone was recorded once. Additional DNA sequences in this sample encode the identical CDR3. This chain uses TRBV7-9 with TRBJ2-3, with a tentative D call TRBD2 (6 bases). V dropped 3 bases and J dropped 3 bases, with 7 bases sitting between them. CDR1 is SEHNR and CDR2 is FQNEAQ in the germline V gene (reference sequence). There are 13 residues in the CDR3. The CDR3 sequence is CASSFRGTDTQYF. DNA for the CDR3: TGTGCCAGCAGCTTTCGGGGGACAGATACGCAGTATTTT.

This chain connects TRBV5-4 to TRBJ2-2, with D possibly matching TRBD2 (5 bases). Trimming cost V 4 bases and J 1 base, with 8 bases left between them. CDR1 is SGHNT, CDR2 YYREEE, per germline (reference sequence). The CDR3 loop spans 14 amino acids. The CDR3 DNA sequence: TGTGCCAGCAGCACCAGCGGGAACACCGGGGAGCTGTTTTTT. Residues: CASSTSGNTGELFF.